What follows are 4 T cell receptor beta chains derived from one specimen sequenced in a study of T cell repertoires in cytomegalovirus infection. TCRdb re-analysed the reads in MiXCR, keeping a single row per CDR3 protein. Of about 460,000 distinct CDR3 sequences in the sample, around 10% were seen once. Sequences were obtained from PBMCs. The receptor set was obtained from a human donor in good health (CMV status not recorded). Some clones in this sample may be carry-over from other donors' samples.

This clonotype was observed many times. CDR3 DNA: TGTGCCAGCAGCTTAGACGAGGCAGGCACAGATACGCAGTATTTT. It encodes CASSLDEAGTDTQYF. The chain joins TRBV7-8 to TRBJ2-3; no clear D. The CDR3 covers 15 residues. Trimming shortened V by 1 base and J by 1 base, and 9 bases separated the two germline ends. The germline V gene has CDR1 SGHVS and CDR2 FQNEAQ.

This clonotype was seen repeatedly, ten times or more. This chain links TRBV19 with TRBJ1-1, with D maybe TRBD1 (6 bases). Germline V gene sequence: CDR1 LNHDA, CDR2 SQIVND (reference sequence). CDR3 length: 16 amino acids. V gave up 2 bases and J gave up 2 bases, with 15 bases separating them. The CDR3 is CASSIQGSGLNTEAFF. CDR3 sequence (DNA): TGTGCCAGTAGTATACAGGGGTCAGGGTTAAACACTGAAGCTTTCTTT.

At least ten counts were recorded for this clonotype. This chain joins TRBV7-9 and TRBJ2-5; D gene uncertain. This CDR3 is 15 amino acids long. CDR1 SEHNR and CDR2 FQNEAQ come from the germline V gene (reference sequence). V gave up 6 bases and J gave up 7 bases, with 21 bases separating them. The CDR3 loop reads CASRKEQPPWGTQYF. The CDR3 bases are TGTGCCAGCAGAAAAGAACAGCCCCCTTGGGGGACCCAGTACTTC.

This clonotype showed up many times. The chain links TRBV12-3 or TRBV12-4 to TRBJ1-5; weak D call: TRBD1 (6 bases). The CDR3 covers 17 residues. V lost 0 bases, J lost 0 bases, and 12 bases lay in between. CDR3 DNA: TGTGCCAGCAGTTTAGCGCTCGGAGGGGGTAGCAATCAGCCCCAGCATTTT. Its translation is CASSLALGGGSNQPQHF.